The clone carrying this T cell receptor beta chain was seen ten or more times. Its target is unknown. A J-beta primer mix and a sample-barcoded 5' primer were used in a second PCR of roughly 7 to 12 cycles. TCRdb recomputed calls from the 5' RACE reads with MiXCR, one row per CDR3 protein. The sample has around 1,500,000 distinct CDR3 sequences, about 28% seen once. The sample belongs to a study of blood T cells in healthy people across ages. Findings of the study overall: Observed TCR beta diversity showed a strong correlation with the percentage of naive T cells as measured by flow cytometry.

The CDR3 has 15 residues. The germline V gene has CDR1 SGHDT and CDR2 YYEEEE. The V gene lost 7 bases and the J gene lost 0 bases, with 15 bases spanning the gap. Drawn from each donor were roughly 9.4 milliliters of peripheral blood. The sequenced sample was blood. The rearrangement links TRBV5-6 to TRBJ2-3; D is possibly TRBD2 (5 bases). This TCR derives from a woman in her twenties or thirties in good health. The DNA for the CDR3 is TGTGCCAGCGGGATTAACCGGGGTAGCACAGATACGCAGTATTTT. This encodes CASGINRGSTDTQYF.